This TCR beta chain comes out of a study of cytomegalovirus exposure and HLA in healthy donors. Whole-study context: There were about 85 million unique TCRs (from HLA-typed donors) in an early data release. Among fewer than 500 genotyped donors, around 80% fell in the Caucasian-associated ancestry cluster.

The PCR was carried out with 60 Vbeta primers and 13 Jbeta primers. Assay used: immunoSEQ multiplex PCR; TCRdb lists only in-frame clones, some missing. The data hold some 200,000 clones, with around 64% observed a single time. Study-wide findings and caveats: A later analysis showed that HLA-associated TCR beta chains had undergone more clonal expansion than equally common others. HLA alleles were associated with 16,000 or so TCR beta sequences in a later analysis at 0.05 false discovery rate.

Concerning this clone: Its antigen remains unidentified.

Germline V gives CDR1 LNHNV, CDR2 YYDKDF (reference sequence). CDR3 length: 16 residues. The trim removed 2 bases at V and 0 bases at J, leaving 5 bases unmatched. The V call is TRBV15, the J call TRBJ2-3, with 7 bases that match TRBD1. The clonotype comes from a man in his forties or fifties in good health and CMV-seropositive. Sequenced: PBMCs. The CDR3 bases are TGTGCCACCAGCAGACGAATACAGGGGAGCACAGATACGCAGTATTTT. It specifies CATSRRIQGSTDTQYF. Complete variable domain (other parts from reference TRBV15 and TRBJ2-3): DAMVIQNPRYQVTQFGKPVTLSCSQTLNHNVMYWYQQKSSQAPKLLFHYYDKDFNNEADTPDNFQSRRPNTSFCFLDIRSPGLGDTAMYLCATSRRIQGSTDTQYFGPGTRLTVL.